These 20 T cell receptor beta chains were all obtained from the same sample, sequenced in a study of spatial heterogeneity in lung cancer. Via MiXCR, TCRdb re-called the 5' RACE reads, giving one row per CDR3 protein. This sample has tens of thousands of distinct CDR3 sequences, with roughly 7.2% found just once. This sample's time point: sample taken at primary tumor resection. The input for sequencing was PBMCs, taken at surgery. The receptors stem from a male donor with early-stage non-small cell lung cancer.

This clonotype was seen repeatedly, ten times or more. The chain carries TRBV20-1 and TRBJ2-3, with 10 bases fitting TRBD2. Germline V lookup: CDR1 DFQATT, CDR2 SNEGSKA (reference sequence). Germline trimming cut 0 bases from V and 5 bases from J; bases unmatched to any gene: 2. The CDR3 is made up of 14 amino acids. For the CDR3, the DNA is TGCAGTGCTAGAGATCTAGCGGGAGAAGATACGCAGTATTTT. Translation: CSARDLAGEDTQYF.

The chain joins TRBV11-2 to TRBJ2-1; D possibly corresponds to TRBD2 (5 bases). Germline CDR1 SGHAT, CDR2 FQNNGV. CDR3 size: 12 residues. Trimming removed 2 bases at V and 8 bases at J, with 7 bases between. The CDR3 bases are TGTGCCAGCAGCTTACTAGCTGATGAGCAGTTCTTC. Its protein is CASSLLADEQFF.

This clonotype was detected many times. V gene TRBV20-1 combines with J gene TRBJ1-1; D is unclear. Germline CDR1 DFQATT, CDR2 SNEGSKA (reference sequence). CDR3 length: 13 amino acids. V lost 5 bases, J lost 5 bases, and 15 bases lay in between. The CDR3, as DNA: TGCAGTGCTCCGGCCCCCCGGAGAACTGAAGCTTTCTTT. Translating it yields CSAPAPRRTEAFF.

At least ten counts were recorded for this clonotype. The chain couples TRBV28 to TRBJ2-5; D uncertain. V was trimmed by 4 bases and J by 5 bases, leaving 11 bases between them. The CDR3 is 13 residues long. Germline V CDR1 and CDR2: MDHEN, SYDVKM. The CDR3 DNA reads TGTGCCAGCAGTTACGGTACTCCGGAGACCCAGTACTTC. Its protein is CASSYGTPETQYF.

This chain links TRBV29-1 with TRBJ2-1; tentative D call: TRBD2 (5 bases). V was trimmed by 3 bases and J by 7 bases, leaving 19 bases between them. The CDR3 length is 15 residues. Germline loops: CDR1 SQVTM, CDR2 ANQGSEA. The CDR3 spells CSVEKAGGLDNEQFF. The CDR3 DNA sequence: TGCAGCGTTGAGAAGGCGGGCGGATTAGATAATGAGCAGTTCTTC.

This clonotype has more than one count but fewer than ten. The chain links TRBV2 to TRBJ2-2; the match to TRBD2 covers 8 bases. The junction had 2 bases not matched to a gene; V was cut back by 4 bases and J by 1 base. Germline CDR1 SNHLY, CDR2 FYNNEI. CDR3 size: 15 residues. The CDR3 nucleotides are TGTGCCAGCAGTGGACTAGCGAGGAACACCGGGGAGCTGTTTTTT. It codes for CASSGLARNTGELFF.

The chain is built from TRBV5-1 and TRBJ2-2, with D hard to call. The germline V and J ends were trimmed by 0 bases and 6 bases, with 6 bases remaining between them. Germline V gene sequence: CDR1 SGHRS, CDR2 YFSETQ. This CDR3 has 13 amino acids. For the CDR3, the DNA is TGCGCCAGCAGCTTGGAGGTATCCGGGGAGCTGTTTTTT. This translates into CASSLEVSGELFF.

This clonotype was found a few times. The chain has TRBV20-1 and TRBJ2-2, with 10 bases lining up with TRBD2. Germline lookup yields CDR1 DFQATT and CDR2 SNEGSKA (reference sequence). The CDR3 is 18 residues long. The V segment lost 1 base and the J segment 3 bases; nucleotides outside the gene matches: 11. The CDR3 DNA sequence: TGCAGTGCTAGAGGAGAGCTAGCGGGAGACGGGTACACCGGGGAGCTGTTTTTT. It yields the protein CSARGELAGDGYTGELFF.

This clonotype was recorded many times. This chain connects TRBV27 to TRBJ1-1, with D possibly being TRBD1 (5 bases). The length of the CDR3 is 14 residues. Germline CDR1 MNHEY, CDR2 SMNVEV (reference sequence). Trimming pared 2 bases from V and 2 bases from J, leaving 9 bases between. This CDR3 reads CASSLGGGNTEAFF. The CDR3 bases are TGTGCCAGCAGTTTAGGGGGGGGTAACACTGAAGCTTTCTTT.

This clonotype was seen repeatedly, ten times or more. The chain joins TRBV2 to TRBJ1-2; perhaps TRBD1 as D (6 bases). CDR1 is SNHLY, CDR2 FYNNEI, per germline. V dropped 6 bases and J dropped 0 bases, with 14 bases sitting between them. The CDR3 runs 15 residues. In nucleotides, the CDR3 is TGTGCCAGCAGGGCGGACAGAGAAGCTAACTATGGCTACACCTTC. Its translation is CASRADREANYGYTF.

This clonotype was counted only a few times. The genes are TRBV20-1 and TRBJ2-7, with 9 bases matching TRBD2. The CDR3 length is 16 residues. V trimming: 0 bases; J trimming: 7 bases; junction bases outside the gene matches: 13. Germline V lookup: CDR1 DFQATT, CDR2 SNEGSKA (reference sequence). The CDR3 nucleotides read TGCAGTGCTAGAGATTTCAGCCTAGCGGGATTGGGGGAGCAGTACTTC. Translating gives CSARDFSLAGLGEQYF.

Ten or more counts support this clonotype. The rearrangement uses TRBV20-1 and TRBJ2-3; 12 bases are a match to TRBD2. The CDR3 is made up of 16 amino acids. Germline CDR1 and CDR2: DFQATT and SNEGSKA (reference sequence). The trim removed 5 bases at V and 2 bases at J, leaving 8 bases unmatched. The CDR3 nucleotides are TGCAGTGCTCCTAGCGGGAGGGCAATAAACACAGATACGCAGTATTTT. Translation: CSAPSGRAINTDTQYF.

This clonotype was detected many times. CDR3: CASSTDRYHEQYF. CDR3 DNA: TGTGCCAGTAGTACCGACAGATACCACGAGCAGTACTTC. V and J are TRBV19 and TRBJ2-7; D may be TRBD1 (5 bases). Trimming left V 4 bases short and J 5 bases short, with 12 bases between. The CDR3 contains 13 residues. Germline values: CDR1 LNHDA, CDR2 SQIVND (reference sequence).

This clonotype was seen a few times. J is TRBJ1-1 and V is TRBV28, with a possible D match to TRBD1 (6 bases). This CDR3 contains 14 residues. V gave up 7 bases and J gave up 2 bases, with 14 bases separating them. The germline V gene has CDR1 MDHEN and CDR2 SYDVKM. CDR3 nucleotides: TGTGCCAGCAAACAGGGCTCCCCAAACACTGAAGCTTTCTTT. It translates to CASKQGSPNTEAFF.

This clonotype has a count of ten or more. J is TRBJ1-2 and V is TRBV20-1; D might be TRBD1 (6 bases). Trimming left V 1 base short and J 1 base short, with 10 bases between. CDR3 length: 14 residues. Germline-derived CDR1 and CDR2 are DFQATT and SNEGSKA (reference sequence). The CDR3: CSARGTALNYGYTF. The CDR3 DNA reads as TGCAGTGCTAGAGGGACAGCGCTTAACTATGGCTACACCTTC.

This clonotype was found many times. J is TRBJ2-5 and V is TRBV9; 7 bases are shared with TRBD1. In germline, CDR1 is SGDLS, CDR2 YYNGEE. J lost 0 bases, V lost 4 bases, and 3 bases had no gene match. The CDR3 consists of 14 residues. The CDR3 loop reads CASSPGGNQETQYF. The CDR3, as DNA: TGTGCCAGCAGCCCAGGGGGAAACCAAGAGACCCAGTACTTC.

The sample holds one count of this clonotype. This may be a read error, as it is one base from a much larger clone. V gene TRBV13 combines with J gene TRBJ2-6; D remains ambiguous. The germline CDR1 and CDR2 sequences are PRHDT and FYEKMQ (reference sequence). The CDR3 has 15 residues. The CDR3 sequence: CTSSYDNVGANVLTF. The CDR3 DNA reads TGTACCAGCAGCTACGACAACGTTGGGGCCAACGTCCTGACTTTC. The full variable domain, in which reference TRBV13 and TRBJ2-6 provide the parts outside the CDR3, is AAGVIQSPRHLIKEKRETATLKCYPIPRHDTVYWYQQGPGQDPQFLISFYEKMQSDKGSIPDRFSAQQFSDYHSELNMSSLELGDSALYFCTSSYDNVGANVLTFGAGSRLTVL.

This clonotype was found a few times. V gene TRBV28 combines with J gene TRBJ2-3; TRBD1 matches 8 bases. After removal of 4 bases from V and 7 bases from J, the junction contained 10 bases not matched to a gene. Per the germline V gene, CDR1 is MDHEN and CDR2 is SYDVKM. The CDR3 is made up of 15 amino acids. This CDR3 is CASSSGQGGSNTQYF. The CDR3 DNA reads TGTGCCAGCAGTTCTGGACAGGGTGGAAGCAATACGCAGTATTTT.

This clonotype showed up many times. V is TRBV20-1 and J is TRBJ2-3; TRBD2 matches 9 bases. CDR3 length: 14 residues. CDR1 is DFQATT, CDR2 SNEGSKA, per germline (reference sequence). V gave up 3 bases and J gave up 6 bases; unmatched junction bases: 7. The chain's CDR3 is CSASSGRPRDTQYF. The CDR3 nucleotides are TGCAGTGCTAGTAGCGGGAGACCCCGCGATACGCAGTATTTT.

This clonotype was detected ten times or more. The CDR3 sequence is CASSPWRNSSYNEQFF. Written as DNA, the CDR3 is TGTGCCAGCAGTCCCTGGCGGAACAGCTCCTACAATGAGCAGTTCTTC. This chain uses TRBV28 with TRBJ2-1, with unresolved D. The CDR3 contains 16 residues. Looked up from germline, CDR1 is MDHEN and CDR2 is SYDVKM. Trimming shortened V by 5 bases and J by 0 bases, and 14 bases separated the two germline ends.